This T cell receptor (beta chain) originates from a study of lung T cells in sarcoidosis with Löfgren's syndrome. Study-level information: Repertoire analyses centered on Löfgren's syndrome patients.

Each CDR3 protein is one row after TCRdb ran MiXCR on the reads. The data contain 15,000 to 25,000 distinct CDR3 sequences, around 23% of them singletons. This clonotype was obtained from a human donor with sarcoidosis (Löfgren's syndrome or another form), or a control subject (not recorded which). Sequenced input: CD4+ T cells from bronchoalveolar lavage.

CDR3 sequence (DNA): TGCAGCGTTGAAGGCAATACCGAGGAGCAGTACTTC. Translated, it gives CSVEGNTEEQYF. J is TRBJ2-7 and V is TRBV29-1, with D uncertain. The CDR3 is 12 amino acids. The V end lost 1 base, the J end lost 7 bases, and 11 bases lay between the germline ends. CDR1 SQVTM and CDR2 ANQGSEA come from the germline V gene.